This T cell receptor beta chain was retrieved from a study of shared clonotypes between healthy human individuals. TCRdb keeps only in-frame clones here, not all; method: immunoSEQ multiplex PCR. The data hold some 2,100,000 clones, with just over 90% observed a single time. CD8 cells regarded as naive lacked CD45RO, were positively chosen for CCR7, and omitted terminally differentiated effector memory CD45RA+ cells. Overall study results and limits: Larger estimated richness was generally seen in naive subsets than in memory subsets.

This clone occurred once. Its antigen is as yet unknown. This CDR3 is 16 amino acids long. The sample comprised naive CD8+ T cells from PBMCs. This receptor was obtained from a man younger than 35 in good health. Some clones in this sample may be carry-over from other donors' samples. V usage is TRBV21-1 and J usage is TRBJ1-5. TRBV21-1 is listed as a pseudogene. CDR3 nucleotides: TGTGCCAGCAGCAAAGCGAGGAGGAACTGCAATCAGCCCCAGCATTTT. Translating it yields CASSKARRNCNQPQHF.